These 14 T cell receptor beta chains share one sample of origin, sequenced in a study of blood T cell repertoires in COVID-19. Data came from immunoSEQ multiplex PCR; TCRdb stores just in-frame clones and leaves some out. The data show about 160,000 clones, about 87% seen once. Sequenced sample: peripheral blood. The receptors come from a woman in her sixties who had recovered from COVID-19.

The V call is TRBV20-1, the J call TRBJ2-5, with 9 bases fitting TRBD1. V shed 3 bases, J shed 0 bases, and the junction held 8 bases outside the gene matches. The germline gives CDR1 DFQATT, CDR2 SNEGSKA (reference sequence). This CDR3 comprises 16 residues. CDR3 region: CSASGRTGANQETQYF. The CDR3, as DNA: TGCAGTGCTAGTGGCAGGACAGGGGCCAACCAAGAGACCCAGTACTTC.

The rearrangement links TRBV4-2 to TRBJ2-1; TRBD1 agrees at 12 bases. The CDR3 is 17 residues long. Germline V gene data show CDR1 as LGHNA and CDR2 as YNFKEQ. Trimming at V came to 1 base and at J to 7 bases, leaving 8 bases not matched to a gene. CDR3 region: CASSQGGRGQGANEQFF. CDR3 coding DNA: TGTGCCAGCAGCCAAGGGGGTAGGGGACAGGGGGCGAATGAGCAGTTCTTC.

The chain joins TRBV3-1 (or the pseudogene TRBV3-2) to TRBJ1-1, with 8 nucleotides matching TRBD1. Germline V gives CDR1 LGHDT, CDR2 YNNKEL (reference sequence). The V gene end was trimmed by 4 bases and the J gene end by 0 bases; junction bases not matched to a gene: 1. This CDR3 contains 14 residues. The CDR3 loop reads CASSPTGVNTEAFF. The CDR3 DNA sequence: TGTGCCAGCAGCCCGACAGGGGTGAACACTGAAGCTTTCTTT.

V gene TRBV7-9 combines with J gene TRBJ2-1; 7 positions agree with TRBD1. In germline, CDR1 is SEHNR, CDR2 FQNEAQ (reference sequence). This CDR3 contains 18 residues. Trimming took 5 bases from V and 0 from J; bases not matched to a gene: 13. The CDR3 sequence is CASSDIIGQARSYNEQFF. Written as DNA, the CDR3 is TGTGCCAGCAGCGATATAATAGGACAGGCCCGCTCCTACAATGAGCAGTTCTTC.

The chain is built from TRBV4-1 and TRBJ1-1, with TRBD1 matching 7 bases. CDR3 length equals 16 residues. Germline CDR1 reads MGHRA; CDR2 reads YSYEKL. Trimming took 0 bases from V and 2 from J; bases not matched to a gene: 6. The CDR3 region has the DNA TGCGCCAGCAGCCAAGATCCGGCAGGGGGTAACACTGAAGCTTTCTTT. This gives the protein CASSQDPAGGNTEAFF.

The rearrangement joins TRBV24-1 to TRBJ2-5, with TRBD1 matching over 7 bases. The CDR3 length is 15 residues. Trimming took 5 bases from V and 0 from J; bases not matched to a gene: 5. Germline values: CDR1 KGHDR, CDR2 SFDVKD. The CDR3 is CATSVGGDYQETQYF. The CDR3 nucleotides read TGTGCCACCAGTGTAGGGGGCGATTACCAAGAGACCCAGTACTTC.

The chain joins TRBV10-3 to TRBJ1-2; D is possibly TRBD1 (5 bases). CDR1 is ENHRY and CDR2 is SYGVKD in the germline V gene. Trimming left V 0 bases short and J 5 bases short, with 10 bases between. This CDR3 is built from 14 residues. The CDR3 coding sequence is TGTGCCATCAGTGAGTCTGGGGGAGGATATGGCTACACCTTC. This codes for CAISESGGGYGYTF.

The V and J genes are TRBV5-1 and TRBJ2-3; D gene uncertain. CDR1 and CDR2 (germline): SGHRS, YFSETQ. Trimming took off 0 bases at V and 4 bases at J, with 9 bases between the two ends. The CDR3 totals 14 residues. The CDR3 is CASSLEAAADTQYF. CDR3 nucleotides: TGCGCCAGCAGCTTGGAGGCGGCCGCAGATACGCAGTATTTT. Full variable domain (rest looked up from reference TRBV5-1 and TRBJ2-3): KAGVTQTPRYLIKTRGQQVTLSCSPISGHRSVSWYQQTPGQGLQFLFEYFSETQRNKGNFPGRFSGRQFSNSRSEMNVSTLELGDSALYLCASSLEAAADTQYFGPGTRLTVL.

The chain couples TRBV28 to TRBJ2-7; the D gene is possibly TRBD1 (6 bases). The CDR3 runs 13 residues. V shed 4 bases and J shed 2 bases, with 9 bases lying between them. Germline V gene lookup returns CDR1 MDHEN and CDR2 SYDVKM. CDR3 DNA: TGTGCCAGCAGTTACAGGGATCCCTACGAGCAGTACTTC. It codes for CASSYRDPYEQYF.

The chain recombines TRBV11-2 with TRBJ2-7; 7 nucleotides match TRBD1. The CDR3 totals 14 residues. Germline V gene lookup returns CDR1 SGHAT and CDR2 FQNNGV. V dropped 8 bases and J dropped 1; count of bases not matched to a gene: 8. The CDR3 DNA reads TGTGCCAGCGGCAATTGGGACAGATCCTACGAGCAGTACTTC. This gives the protein CASGNWDRSYEQYF. Full variable domain (outside the CDR3, taken from reference TRBV11-2 and TRBJ2-7): EAGVAQSPRYKIIEKRQSVAFWCNPISGHATLYWYQQILGQGPKLLIQFQNNGVVDDSQLPKDRFSAERLKGVDSTLKIQPAKLEDSAVYLCASGNWDRSYEQYFGPGTRLTVT.

V is TRBV5-4 and J is TRBJ2-2; the D is unclear. V was clipped by 0 bases and J by 1 base, with 4 bases between them. Germline V gene lookup returns CDR1 SGHNT and CDR2 YYREEE (reference sequence). The CDR3 has 14 residues. In DNA form, the CDR3 reads TGTGCCAGCAGCTTGGGACAGAACACCGGGGAGCTGTTTTTT. Amino acid sequence: CASSLGQNTGELFF. Based on the CDR3 plus reference TRBV5-4 and TRBJ2-2, the full variable domain is ETGVTQSPTHLIKTRGQQVTLRCSSQSGHNTVSWYQQALGQGPQFIFQYYREEENGRGNFPPRFSGLQFPNYSSELNVNALELDDSALYLCASSLGQNTGELFFGEGSRLTVL.

The chain carries TRBV5-1 and TRBJ2-3, with TRBD2 as a possible D gene (6 bases). The germline V and J ends were trimmed by 3 bases and 5 bases, with 13 bases remaining between them. CDR1 is SGHRS, CDR2 YFSETQ, per germline. The CDR3 is made up of 14 amino acids. The CDR3 bases are TGCGCCAGCAGCTCACGGGACTTTCAAGATACGCAGTATTTT. Translated, it gives CASSSRDFQDTQYF.

This chain links TRBV15 with TRBJ2-3; D is unclear. CDR1 is LNHNV and CDR2 is YYDKDF in the germline V gene (reference sequence). This CDR3 has 14 amino acids. Between the trimmed V and J ends, which lost 4 bases and 2 bases, there was a span of 10 bases. CDR3 loop: CATSMTTSTDTQYF. The CDR3 DNA follows: TGTGCCACCAGCATGACAACGTCCACAGATACGCAGTATTTT.

This chain links TRBV25-1 with TRBJ2-7; TRBD1 matches at 10 bases. This CDR3 has 16 amino acids. J lost 3 bases, V lost 6 bases, and 11 bases had no gene match. Germline CDR1 reads MGHDK; CDR2 reads SYGVNS. The CDR3 region is CASSENGGQGVYEQYF. The CDR3 coding sequence is TGTGCCAGCAGCGAGAATGGAGGACAGGGGGTCTACGAGCAGTACTTC.